The 17 T cell receptor beta chains in this list originate from one sample, sequenced in a study of regulatory T cells in long-lasting Graves disease. The time point denotes: persistent/refractory GD, antithyroid drugs over 5 years with positive TRAb. PBMC-extracted RNA yielded the TCR library. Construction of the TCR beta libraries employed iRepertoire HTBI primers in conjunction with Arm-PCR of CDR3 regions. TCRdb passed the multiplex PCR reads through MiXCR, listing each CDR3 protein once. The profile shows roughly 470,000 distinct CDR3 sequences, less than 25% of them singletons. The source material was peripheral blood mononuclear cells (PBMCs), sampled when the disease was refractory, from a patient treated with antithyroid drugs. Receptors originate from a female donor with Graves disease.

This clonotype was seen repeatedly, ten times or more. The chain has TRBV11-2 and TRBJ1-5; weak D call: TRBD1 (6 bases). CDR3 length: 14 amino acids. V was clipped by 0 bases and J by 7 bases, with 10 bases between them. Germline-derived CDR1 and CDR2 are SGHAT and FQNNGV. CDR3 bases: TGTGCCAGCAGCTTAGATAGGGGGGGCCAGCCCCAGCATTTT. It specifies CASSLDRGGQPQHF.

This clonotype was observed many times. The CDR3 is CASRHGQNYGYTF. The CDR3 coding sequence is TGTGCCAGCAGACACGGACAGAACTATGGCTACACCTTC. The chain carries TRBV6-1 and TRBJ1-2, with TRBD1 as a possible D gene (6 bases). In germline, CDR1 is MNHNS, CDR2 SASEGT. The CDR3 is 13 amino acids. V was trimmed by 6 bases and J by 2 bases, leaving 10 bases between them.

Concerning this clonotype itself: The CDR3 does not end in the conserved phenylalanine or tryptophan, so this is likely a read error. This chain connects TRBV20-1 to TRBJ2-5; D unresolved. CDR1 is DFQATT, CDR2 SNEGSKA, per germline (reference sequence). This CDR3 has 13 residues. Trimming took 5 bases from V and 5 from J, leaving 15 bases between them. The CDR3 protein is CSARPEWTETQYL. In nucleotides, the CDR3 is TGCAGTGCTCGACCGGAGTGGACGGAGACCCAGTACCTC.

This rearrangement joins TRBV9 to TRBJ1-2, with 7 bases that match TRBD1. The trim removed 4 bases at V and 4 bases at J, leaving 22 bases unmatched. CDR3 length: 19 amino acids. Germline CDR1 SGDLS, CDR2 YYNGEE. CDR3 in amino acids: CASSPPSGTAPPGGYGYTF. As DNA, the CDR3 is TGTGCCAGCAGCCCCCCCTCCGGGACAGCCCCACCGGGCGGCTATGGCTACACCTTC.

A few counts support this clonotype. The chain links TRBV4-1 to TRBJ2-5; D is possibly TRBD2 (6 bases). The V and J ends lost 0 bases and 14 bases respectively, with 13 bases between them. CDR1 and CDR2 (germline): MGHRA, YSYEKL. The CDR3 length is 12 residues. The CDR3 is CASSQDRGYFYF. CDR3 coding DNA: TGCGCCAGCAGCCAAGATCGGGGGTACTTTTACTTC.

Points on this clonotype: A single base separates this from a much larger clone, so it may be a read error. The J gene is TRBJ2-2, the V gene TRBV7-2; TRBD2 matches 7 bases. This CDR3 region has 16 residues. The germline V gene encodes CDR1 SGHTA and CDR2 FQGNSA. V lost 1 base to trimming and J lost 2 bases; unmatched junction nucleotides: 4. Here the CDR3 DNA reads TGTGCCAGCAGCTTAGGGGGCGGGAGCAACACCGGGGAGCTGTTTTTT. Translated: CASSLGGGSNTGELFF.

This clonotype has only a few counts. The V gene is TRBV18, the J gene TRBJ1-1; D call uncertain. Trimming took 3 bases from V and 4 from J, leaving 12 bases between them. This CDR3 is 14 amino acids long. CDR1 KGHSH and CDR2 LQKENI come from the germline V gene. This CDR3 is CASSPKRVGTEAFF. The DNA of the CDR3 is TGTGCCAGCTCACCGAAAAGGGTAGGCACTGAAGCTTTCTTT.

In its sample, this clonotype was seen a few times. This sequence joins TRBV4-1 and TRBJ1-2; TRBD1 matches at 7 bases. The V segment lost 4 bases and the J segment 3 bases; nucleotides outside the gene matches: 14. Germline values: CDR1 MGHRA, CDR2 YSYEKL. The CDR3 length is 17 residues. The CDR3 spells CASSRVQGQPRDYGYTF. CDR3 nucleotides: TGCGCCAGCAGCCGAGTGCAGGGACAGCCTAGGGACTATGGCTACACCTTC.

This clonotype appeared many times. The V gene is TRBV12-5, the J gene TRBJ1-2, with 9 bases aligning to TRBD1. Looked up from germline, CDR1 is LGHNT and CDR2 is FRNRAP. V gave up 4 bases and J gave up 8 bases; unmatched junction bases: 5. CDR3 length: 13 amino acids. As DNA, the CDR3 is TGTGCTAGTGGTTGGGGACAGGGTAGGGGCTACACCTTC. It encodes CASGWGQGRGYTF.

This clonotype has only a few counts. This chain links TRBV5-8 with TRBJ1-1, with TRBD1 matching 10 bases. The germline V gene encodes CDR1 SGHTS and CDR2 YDEGEE. CDR3 length equals 15 residues. J gave up 5 bases and V 0 bases, and 4 bases lay outside the gene matches. CDR3 DNA sequence: TGTGCCAGCAGCTTGGGACAGGGGGCATGGACTGAAGCTTTCTTT. Its protein product is CASSLGQGAWTEAFF.

This clonotype was observed a handful of times. The chain uses TRBV28 and TRBJ2-7; the match to TRBD1 covers 9 bases. The germline CDR1 and CDR2 sequences are MDHEN and SYDVKM. V dropped 7 bases and J dropped 3; count of bases not matched to a gene: 10. The CDR3 runs 15 residues. This CDR3 is CASTAPGQGLYEQYF. The DNA of the CDR3 is TGTGCCAGCACTGCTCCGGGACAGGGCCTCTACGAGCAGTACTTC. Drawing the rest from reference TRBV28 and TRBJ2-7, the complete variable domain is DVKVTQSSRYLVKRTGEKVFLECVQDMDHENMFWYRQDPGLGLRLIYFSYDVKMKEKGDIPEGYSVSREKKERFSLILESASTNQTSMYLCASTAPGQGLYEQYFGPGTRLTVT.

The gene calls are TRBV7-9 and TRBJ2-7, with D perhaps matching TRBD1 (6 bases). The V and J ends lost 5 bases and 0 bases respectively, with 17 bases between them. Germline V gene sequence: CDR1 SEHNR, CDR2 FQNEAQ (reference sequence). The CDR3 sequence is 16 residues long. Here the CDR3 reads CASSPTDSSGSYEQYF. The CDR3, as DNA: TGTGCCAGCAGCCCTACGGACAGTTCCGGCTCCTACGAGCAGTACTTC. Full variable domain (outside the CDR3, taken from reference TRBV7-9 and TRBJ2-7): DTGVSQNPRHKITKRGQNVTFRCDPISEHNRLYWYRQTLGQGPEFLTYFQNEAQLEKSRLLSDRFSAERPKGSFSTLEIQRTEQGDSAMYLCASSPTDSSGSYEQYFGPGTRLTVT.

To note about this clonotype: The junction departs from the called germline gene at one end, perhaps through a read error. The chain joins TRBV7-9 to TRBJ2-5, with D possibly matching TRBD1 (5 bases). Germline CDR1 and CDR2: SEHNR and FQNEAQ (reference sequence). The CDR3 has 14 residues. The CDR3 DNA reads as TGTGCCGGCAGCTCGACAGACCCCTGGGAGACCCAGTACTTC. Protein product: CAGSSTDPWETQYF.

A few counts support this clonotype. V gene TRBV20-1 combines with J gene TRBJ2-1; D might be TRBD1 or TRBD2, each matching 6 bases. Germline CDR1 reads DFQATT; CDR2 reads SNEGSKA (reference sequence). V lost 1 base to trimming and J lost 0 bases, with 13 bases between them. The CDR3 runs to 16 residues. DNA of the CDR3: TGCAGTGCTAGAGTTATAGGGGGGAGCTCCTACAATGAGCAGTTCTTC. It codes for CSARVIGGSSYNEQFF.

The rearrangement links TRBV29-1 to TRBJ2-2; D might be TRBD1 (6 bases). The CDR3 extends over 13 amino acids. Germline-derived CDR1 and CDR2 are SQVTM and ANQGSEA. Trimming left V 6 bases short and J 6 bases short, with 14 bases between. CDR3 in amino acids: CSVGAPGAGELFF. The CDR3 DNA is TGCAGCGTGGGGGCCCCTGGGGCCGGGGAGCTGTTTTTT.

This clonotype has just a few counts. The J gene is TRBJ2-3, the V gene TRBV6-1; 8 bases fit TRBD1. The germline CDR1 and CDR2 sequences are MNHNS and SASEGT. The V and J ends lost 0 bases and 1 base, in that order; junction bases with no gene match: 0. This CDR3 spans 15 amino acids. The CDR3 sequence: CASSEATGGTDTQYF. CDR3 in DNA: TGTGCCAGCAGTGAAGCGACAGGGGGCACAGATACGCAGTATTTT.

The V gene is TRBV7-9, the J gene TRBJ1-1, with TRBD1 matching 7 bases. The J segment lost 6 bases and the V segment lost 6 bases, leaving 13 bases of the junction unmatched. CDR3 length equals 15 residues. The V gene's germline CDR1 is SEHNR and CDR2 FQNEAQ (reference sequence). CDR3 coding DNA: TGTGCCAGCAGTTCAAGACAGGGAGGATTCGCTGAAGCTTTCTTT. As protein: CASSSRQGGFAEAFF.